This TCR beta chain was recovered during a study of T cells after posttransplantation cyclophosphamide. Study-wide results and caveats: Later post-transplant blood repertoires were often dominated by donor CD8+ memory clones.

Germline loops: CDR1 SGHNT, CDR2 YYREEE (reference sequence). The J segment lost 11 bases and the V segment lost 0 bases, leaving 5 bases of the junction unmatched. This CDR3 comprises 14 residues. Cyclophosphamide on days +3 and +4 followed busulfan-fludarabine conditioning and a marrow graft. About this clone: The antigen is unknown.

The table came from immunoSEQ multiplex PCR; TCRdb's copy has only in-frame clones and leaves some out. The sample has 6,000 to 8,500 clones; 92% are singletons. The chain couples TRBV5-4 to TRBJ1-5; 10 bases are a match to TRBD1. The sequence came from a female patient aged 50-60 years who received an allogeneic stem cell transplant from a related donor, was CMV-positive, and had no GVHD. Some T cells may be provided by the graft donor. The material sequenced was PBMCs, taken 1404 days after allogeneic stem cell transplant with posttransplant cyclophosphamide. The DNA for the CDR3 is TGTGCCAGCAGCTTGGACGGACAGGGGGGATCCCAGCATTTT. This translates into CASSLDGQGGSQHF.